Below are 4 T cell receptor beta chains sequenced from a single sample in a study of PD-L1 blockade in urothelial cancer. The time point: peripheral blood 6 weeks after treatment start. Only in-frame clones appear in the TCRdb table, and some are missing; sequencing was by immunoSEQ multiplex PCR. The table lists tens of thousands of clones, 85% to 90% of them singletons, with 10% to 12% in the top ten. The input for sequencing was PBMCs, taken around atezolizumab (anti-PD-L1) treatment. These receptors originate from a man aged 55 to 70 with urothelial cancer.

This chain's CDR3 is CASSPSALAGIDEQFF. CDR3 sequence (DNA): TGTGCCAGCTCACCCAGCGCCCTAGCGGGAATTGATGAGCAGTTCTTC. This chain connects TRBV18 to TRBJ2-1; TRBD2 agrees at 9 bases. The V gene's germline CDR1 is KGHSH and CDR2 LQKENI. V dropped 3 bases and J dropped 8; count of bases not matched to a gene: 11. The CDR3 totals 16 residues.

The V and J genes are TRBV5-6 and TRBJ2-3; 7 bases agree with TRBD1. Trimming removed 3 bases from V and 3 bases from J; junction bases left unmatched: 10. The CDR3 is 16 residues long. The V gene's germline CDR1 is SGHDT and CDR2 YYEEEE. CDR3 sequence reads: CASSSEVTGRTDTQYF. CDR3 DNA: TGTGCCAGCAGCTCGGAGGTGACAGGGCGGACAGATACGCAGTATTTT.

The V and J genes are TRBV5-4 and TRBJ2-7; 11 bases are a match to TRBD2. Germline CDR1 and CDR2: SGHNT and YYREEE (reference sequence). The CDR3 consists of 14 residues. V shed 3 bases and J 10 bases; nucleotides not matched to a gene: 9. CDR3 nucleotide sequence: TGTGCCAGCAGCTACCCCGGGACTAGCGGCGTACAGTACTTC. Translated, it gives CASSYPGTSGVQYF.

The chain combines TRBV18 with TRBJ2-7; unclear D gene. This CDR3 is built from 13 residues. CDR1 is KGHSH, CDR2 LQKENI, per germline. The germline V and J ends were trimmed by 4 bases and 3 bases, with 10 bases remaining between them. Written as DNA, the CDR3 is TGTGCCAGCTCACAACCCGAGCTCTACGAGCAGTACTTC. Residues: CASSQPELYEQYF.